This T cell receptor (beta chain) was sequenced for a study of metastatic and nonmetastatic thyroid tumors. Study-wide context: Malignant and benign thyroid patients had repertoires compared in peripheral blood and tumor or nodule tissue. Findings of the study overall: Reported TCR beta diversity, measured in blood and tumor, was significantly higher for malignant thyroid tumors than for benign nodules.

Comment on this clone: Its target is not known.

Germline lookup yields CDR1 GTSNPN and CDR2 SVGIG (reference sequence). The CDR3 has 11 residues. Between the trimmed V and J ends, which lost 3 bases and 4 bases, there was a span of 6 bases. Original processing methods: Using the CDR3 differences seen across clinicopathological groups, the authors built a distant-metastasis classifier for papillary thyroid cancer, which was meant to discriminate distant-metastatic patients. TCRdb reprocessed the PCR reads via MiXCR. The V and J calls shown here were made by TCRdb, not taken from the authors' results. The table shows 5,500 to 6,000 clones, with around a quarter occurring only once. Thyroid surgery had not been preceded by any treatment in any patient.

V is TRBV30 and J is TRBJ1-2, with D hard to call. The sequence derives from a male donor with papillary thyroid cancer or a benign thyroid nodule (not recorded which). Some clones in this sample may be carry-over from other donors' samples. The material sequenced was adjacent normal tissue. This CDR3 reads CAWSLGYGYTF. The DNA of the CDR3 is TGTGCCTGGAGCCTTGGCTATGGCTACACCTTC. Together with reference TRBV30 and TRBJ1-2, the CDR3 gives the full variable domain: SQTIHQWPATLVQPVGSPLSLECTVEGTSNPNLYWYRQAAGRGLQLLFYSVGIGQISSEVPQNLSASRPQDRQFILSSKKLLLSDSGFYLCAWSLGYGYTFGSGTRLTVV.